This T cell receptor beta chain was sequenced during a study of blood T cell repertoires in COVID-19. About the research overall: Collection of acute and convalescent COVID-19 samples took place in the United States, Italy and Spain.

Cohort assignment relied on participant-reported clinical history. Methods used by the authors: Reference gene primer amplification in the assay estimated nucleated cell counts. Data came from immunoSEQ multiplex PCR; TCRdb stores just in-frame clones and leaves some out. The DNA gave D and trimming, while V, J and clone size come from that table. The data contain 280,000 or so clones, just under 90% of them singletons. The CDR3 runs to 15 residues. The germline gives CDR1 MGHRA, CDR2 YSYEKL. The V end was cut by 5 bases, the J end by 1 base, with 15 bases between. Sequencing was done on a sample of PBMCs or T cells enriched from blood (not recorded which). The source is a woman in her 50s who had been exposed to COVID-19. The gene calls are TRBV4-1 and TRBJ2-7; D remains unclear. CDR3 bases: TGCGCCAGCAGCATCCTCCTCGGGTCTTCCTACGAGCAGTACTTC. It encodes CASSILLGSSYEQYF.